This T cell receptor (beta chain) emerged from a study of cytomegalovirus exposure and HLA in healthy donors. This CDR3 region has 15 residues. Between the trimmed V and J ends, which lost 4 bases and 2 bases, there was a span of 14 bases. Per germline, CDR1 SGHAT and CDR2 FQDESV (reference sequence). Donors in the study were healthy people who gave bone marrow. Researchers ran the PCR with 60 Vbeta and 13 Jbeta primers. Sequencing was performed with immunoSEQ multiplex PCR; in TCRdb, only in-frame clones are kept and a portion is missing. The sample records around 130,000 clones, 70% to 85% being singletons.

The chain joins TRBV11-1 to TRBJ2-5; possible D gene TRBD1, 5 bases. The sequenced sample consisted of PBMCs. This TCR was sampled from a man aged 50 to 60 in good health and CMV-seronegative. Written as DNA, the CDR3 is TGTGCCAGCAGCTCCAGATTAGGGGATCAAGAGACCCAGTACTTC. This sequence encodes CASSSRLGDQETQYF.